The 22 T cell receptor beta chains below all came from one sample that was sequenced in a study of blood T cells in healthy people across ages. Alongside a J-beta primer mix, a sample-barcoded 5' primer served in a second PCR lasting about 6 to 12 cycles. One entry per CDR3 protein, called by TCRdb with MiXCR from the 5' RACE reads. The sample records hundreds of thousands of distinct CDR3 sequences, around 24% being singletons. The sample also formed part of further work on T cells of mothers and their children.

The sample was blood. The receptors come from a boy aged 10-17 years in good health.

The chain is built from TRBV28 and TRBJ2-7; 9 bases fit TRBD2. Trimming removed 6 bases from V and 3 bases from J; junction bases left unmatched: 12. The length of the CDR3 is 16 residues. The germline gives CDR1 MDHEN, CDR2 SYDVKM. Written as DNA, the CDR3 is TGTGCCAGCAGGACCCCTCTAGCGGGGACTTACTACGAGCAGTACTTC. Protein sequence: CASRTPLAGTYYEQYF.

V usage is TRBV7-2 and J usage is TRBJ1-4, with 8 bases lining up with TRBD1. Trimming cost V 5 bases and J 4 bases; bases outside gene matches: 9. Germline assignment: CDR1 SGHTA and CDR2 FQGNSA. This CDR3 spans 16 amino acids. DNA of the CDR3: TGTGCCAGCAGCCGCAATACAGGACAGGGTAATGAAAAACTGTTTTTT. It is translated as CASSRNTGQGNEKLFF.

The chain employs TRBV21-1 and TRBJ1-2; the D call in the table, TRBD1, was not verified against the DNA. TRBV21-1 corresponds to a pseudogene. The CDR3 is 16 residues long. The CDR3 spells CASGADRGLPNYGYTF. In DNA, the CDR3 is TGTGCCAGCGGAGCGGACAGGGGACTTCCTAACTATGGCTACACCTTC.

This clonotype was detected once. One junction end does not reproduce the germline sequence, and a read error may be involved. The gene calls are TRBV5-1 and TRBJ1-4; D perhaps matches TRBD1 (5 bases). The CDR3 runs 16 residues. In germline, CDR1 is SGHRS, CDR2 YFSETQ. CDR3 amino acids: CASATGSTAYNGKLFF. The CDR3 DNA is TGCGCCAGCGCCACTGGTTCGACAGCGTATAATGGAAAACTGTTTTTT.

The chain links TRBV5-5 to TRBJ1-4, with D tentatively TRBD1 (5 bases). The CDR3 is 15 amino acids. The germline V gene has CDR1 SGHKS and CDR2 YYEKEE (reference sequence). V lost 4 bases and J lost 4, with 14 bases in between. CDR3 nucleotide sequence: TGTGCCAGCAGCCTCCCCGGGACCGTTAATGAAAAACTGTTTTTT. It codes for CASSLPGTVNEKLFF.

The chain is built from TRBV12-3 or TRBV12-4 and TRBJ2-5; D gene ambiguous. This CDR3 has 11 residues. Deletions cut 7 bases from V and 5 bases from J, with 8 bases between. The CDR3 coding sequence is TGTGCCAGCACATACGTGGAGACCCAGTACTTC. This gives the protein CASTYVETQYF.

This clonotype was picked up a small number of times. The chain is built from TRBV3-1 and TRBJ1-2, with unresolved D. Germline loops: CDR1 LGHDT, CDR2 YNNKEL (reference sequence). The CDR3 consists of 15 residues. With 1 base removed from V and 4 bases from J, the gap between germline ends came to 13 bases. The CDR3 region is CASSQGVGSAYGYTF. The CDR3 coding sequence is TGTGCCAGCAGCCAAGGCGTCGGCAGCGCCTATGGCTACACCTTC.

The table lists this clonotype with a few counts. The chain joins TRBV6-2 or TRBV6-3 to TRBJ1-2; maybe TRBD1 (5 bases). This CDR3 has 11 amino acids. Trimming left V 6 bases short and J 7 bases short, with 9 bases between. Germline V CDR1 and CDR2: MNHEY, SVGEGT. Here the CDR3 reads CASRRTSGYTF. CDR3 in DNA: TGTGCCAGCAGAAGGACAAGTGGCTACACCTTC.

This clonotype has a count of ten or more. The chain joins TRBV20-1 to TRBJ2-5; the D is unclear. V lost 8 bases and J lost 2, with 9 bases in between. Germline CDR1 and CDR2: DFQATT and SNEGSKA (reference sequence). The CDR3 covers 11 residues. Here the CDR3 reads CSTRRQETQYF. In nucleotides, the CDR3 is TGCAGTACCCGGAGACAAGAGACCCAGTACTTC.

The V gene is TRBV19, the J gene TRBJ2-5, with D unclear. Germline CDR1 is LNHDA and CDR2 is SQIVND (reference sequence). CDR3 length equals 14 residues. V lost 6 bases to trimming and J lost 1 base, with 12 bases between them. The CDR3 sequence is CASSTEPFQETQYF. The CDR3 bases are TGTGCCAGTAGCACAGAACCCTTCCAAGAGACCCAGTACTTC.

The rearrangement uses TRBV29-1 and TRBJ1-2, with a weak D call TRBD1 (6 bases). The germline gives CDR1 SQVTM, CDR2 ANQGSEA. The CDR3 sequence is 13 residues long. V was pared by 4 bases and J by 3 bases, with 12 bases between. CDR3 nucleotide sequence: TGCAGCGTTGTGGAAGGGGGACACTATGGCTACACCTTC. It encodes CSVVEGGHYGYTF.

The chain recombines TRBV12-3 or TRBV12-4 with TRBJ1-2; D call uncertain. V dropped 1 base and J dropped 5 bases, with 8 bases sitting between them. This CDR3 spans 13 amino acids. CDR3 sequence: CASSLGVRYGYTF. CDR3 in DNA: TGTGCCAGCAGTTTAGGGGTGAGGTATGGCTACACCTTC.

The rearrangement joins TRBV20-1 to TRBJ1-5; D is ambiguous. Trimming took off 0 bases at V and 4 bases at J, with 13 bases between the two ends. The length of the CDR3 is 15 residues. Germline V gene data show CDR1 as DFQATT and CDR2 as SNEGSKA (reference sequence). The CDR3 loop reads CSAREVQDENQPQHF. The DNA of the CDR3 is TGCAGTGCTAGAGAAGTCCAGGACGAGAATCAGCCCCAGCATTTT.

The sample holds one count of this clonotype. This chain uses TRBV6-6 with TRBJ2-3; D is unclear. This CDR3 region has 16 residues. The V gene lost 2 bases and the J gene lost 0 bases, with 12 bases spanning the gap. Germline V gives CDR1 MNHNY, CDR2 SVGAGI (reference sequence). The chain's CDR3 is CASSYIRSYSTDTQYF. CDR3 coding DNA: TGTGCCAGCAGTTACATCCGGTCTTATAGCACAGATACGCAGTATTTT.

In nucleotides, the CDR3 is TGTGCCAGCAGTTTCCTTGTGGGGACAGATTATTACGAGCAGTACTTC. The encoded protein is CASSFLVGTDYYEQYF. The rearrangement uses TRBV12-3 or TRBV12-4 and TRBJ2-7; 7 bases align to TRBD1. The CDR3 is 16 amino acids. V was pared by 3 bases and J by 4 bases, with 12 bases of the junction left unmatched.

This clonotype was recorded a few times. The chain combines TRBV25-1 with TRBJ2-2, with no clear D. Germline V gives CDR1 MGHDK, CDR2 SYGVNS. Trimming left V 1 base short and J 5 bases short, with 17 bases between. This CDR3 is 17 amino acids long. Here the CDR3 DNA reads TGTGCCAGCAGTGAATCAACGACAATTAGTTGGACCGGGGAGCTGTTTTTT. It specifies CASSESTTISWTGELFF.

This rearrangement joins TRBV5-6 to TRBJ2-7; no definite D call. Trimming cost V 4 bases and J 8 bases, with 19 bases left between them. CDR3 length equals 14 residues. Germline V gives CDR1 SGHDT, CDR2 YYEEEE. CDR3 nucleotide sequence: TGTGCCAGCAGCCTGACGGGCGAAATTTTAAAGCAGTACTTC. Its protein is CASSLTGEILKQYF.

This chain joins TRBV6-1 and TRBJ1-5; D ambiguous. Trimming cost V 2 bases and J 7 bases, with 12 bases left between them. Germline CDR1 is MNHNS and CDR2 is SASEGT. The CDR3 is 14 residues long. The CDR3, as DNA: TGTGCCAGCAGTGAAATTGGGGTGAGGCAGCCCCAGCATTTT. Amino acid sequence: CASSEIGVRQPQHF.

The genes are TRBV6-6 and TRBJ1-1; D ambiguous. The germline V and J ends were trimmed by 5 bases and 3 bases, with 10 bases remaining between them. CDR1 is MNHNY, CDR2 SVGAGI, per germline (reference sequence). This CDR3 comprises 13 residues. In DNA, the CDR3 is TGTGCCAGCAGTCCCCCACGGGACACTGAAGCTTTCTTT. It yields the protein CASSPPRDTEAFF.

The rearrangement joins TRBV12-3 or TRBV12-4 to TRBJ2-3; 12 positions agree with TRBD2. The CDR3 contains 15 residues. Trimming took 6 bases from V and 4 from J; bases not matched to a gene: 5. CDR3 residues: CASSPSSGGADTQYF. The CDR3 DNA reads TGTGCCAGCAGCCCCTCTAGCGGGGGGGCAGATACGCAGTATTTT.

The CDR3 here is CASSLSGGRAIEQYF. The CDR3 bases are TGTGCCAGCAGTTTGTCCGGGGGACGGGCGATCGAGCAGTACTTC. This chain links TRBV27 with TRBJ2-5, with a possible D match to TRBD2 (6 bases). The better agreement between TRBJ2-7 and the DNA end casts doubt on the J call. The CDR3 is made up of 15 amino acids. Germline CDR1 and CDR2: MNHEY and SMNVEV (reference sequence).

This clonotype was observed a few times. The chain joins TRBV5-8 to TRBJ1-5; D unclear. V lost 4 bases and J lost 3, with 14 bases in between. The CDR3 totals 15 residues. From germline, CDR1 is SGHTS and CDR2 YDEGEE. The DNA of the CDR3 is TGTGCCAGCAGCGTCGGACGTAGAAACAATCAGCCCCAGCATTTT. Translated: CASSVGRRNNQPQHF.